The rows below give T cell receptor beta chains drawn from one sample of a study of shared clonotypes between healthy human individuals. The repertoire was sequenced with immunoSEQ multiplex PCR; TCRdb's copy has only in-frame clones and lacks some. The table lists some 500,000 clones, 90% to 96% of them singletons. Sequenced input: naive CD4+ T cells sorted from blood. The receptors come from a woman in her thirties in good health. CDR3s include the opening cysteine and the closing phenylalanine or tryptophan. A D gene is named only where the DNA matches it firmly. Rows may omit the clone size; those that give it use once, few, many or a size class.

abundance: few; d_gene: .; v_gene: TRBV30; j_gene: TRBJ1-1; CDR3aa: CAWSVGPNTEAFF; CDR3nt: TGTGCCTGGAGTGTAGGGCCTAACACTGAAGCTTTCTTT
abundance: .; d_gene: TRBD1; v_gene: TRBV4-1; j_gene: TRBJ2-2; CDR3aa: CASSHGTGLNTGELFF; CDR3nt: TGCGCCAGCAGCCACGGGACAGGGTTGAACACCGGGGAGCTGTTTTTT
abundance: .; d_gene: .; v_gene: TRBV2; j_gene: TRBJ1-6; CDR3aa: CASTLDGDSPLHF; CDR3nt: TGTGCCAGCACTTTGGACGGGGATTCACCCCTCCACTTT
abundance: .; d_gene: TRBD2; v_gene: TRBV4-1; j_gene: TRBJ2-2; CDR3aa: CASSPLGGGPGELFF; CDR3nt: TGCGCCAGCAGCCCTCTCGGCGGGGGGCCCGGGGAGCTGTTTTTT
abundance: .; d_gene: .; v_gene: TRBV7-9; j_gene: TRBJ1-4; CDR3aa: CASGREEKLFF; CDR3nt: TGTGCCAGCGGAAGGGAGGAAAAACTGTTTTTT
abundance: few; d_gene: .; v_gene: TRBV28; j_gene: TRBJ1-2; CDR3aa: CASSSKDGYTF; CDR3nt: TGTGCCAGCAGTTCCAAGGATGGCTACACCTTC
abundance: .; d_gene: .; v_gene: TRBV19; j_gene: TRBJ2-2; CDR3aa: CASRQTTGELFF; CDR3nt: TGTGCCAGTAGGCAGACAACCGGGGAGCTGTTTTTT
abundance: .; d_gene: TRBD1; v_gene: TRBV10-3; j_gene: TRBJ1-5; CDR3aa: CATGTESNQPQHF; CDR3nt: TGTGCCACCGGGACAGAAAGCAATCAGCCCCAGCATTTT
abundance: .; d_gene: TRBD2; v_gene: TRBV28; j_gene: TRBJ2-1; CDR3aa: CASRTSGKPDEQFF; CDR3nt: TGTGCCAGCAGGACTAGCGGGAAGCCTGATGAGCAGTTCTTC
abundance: .; d_gene: TRBD1; v_gene: TRBV19; j_gene: TRBJ1-1; CDR3aa: CALGRTGGDNTEAFF; CDR3nt: TGTGCCTTGGGGAGGACAGGGGGTGATAACACTGAAGCTTTCTTT
abundance: .; d_gene: .; v_gene: TRBV10-3; j_gene: TRBJ2-5; CDR3aa: CAIGRDGETQYF; CDR3nt: TGTGCCATCGGCAGGGATGGAGAGACCCAGTACTTC
abundance: once; d_gene: .; v_gene: TRBV14; j_gene: TRBJ1-2; CDR3aa: CASSPQIQALWGYTF; CDR3nt: TGTGCCAGCAGCCCCCAGATTCAGGCACTGTGGGGCTACACCTTC
abundance: .; d_gene: TRBD1; v_gene: TRBV19; j_gene: TRBJ1-1; CDR3aa: CASSINRGRTEAFF; CDR3nt: TGTGCCAGTAGTATAAACAGGGGGCGGACTGAAGCTTTCTTT
abundance: .; d_gene: TRBD2; v_gene: TRBV27; j_gene: TRBJ2-7; CDR3aa: CASRSSGSAGEQYF; CDR3nt: TGTGCCAGCAGGTCTAGCGGGAGCGCGGGGGAGCAGTACTTC
abundance: .; d_gene: TRBD2; v_gene: TRBV7-9; j_gene: TRBJ2-5; CDR3aa: CASSLSGRRETQYF; CDR3nt: TGTGCCAGCAGCTTAAGCGGGAGGAGGGAGACCCAGTACTTC
abundance: .; d_gene: .; v_gene: TRBV18; j_gene: TRBJ2-7; CDR3aa: CASSPDSQGYEQYF; CDR3nt: TGTGCCAGCTCACCCGACTCCCAGGGGTACGAGCAGTACTTC
abundance: .; d_gene: TRBD1; v_gene: TRBV11-3; j_gene: TRBJ2-7; CDR3aa: CASSNRDRGLEEQYF; CDR3nt: TGTGCCAGCAGCAACCGGGACAGGGGGCTAGAAGAGCAGTACTTC
abundance: .; d_gene: .; v_gene: TRBV29-1; j_gene: TRBJ1-1; CDR3aa: CSVEARVSITEAFF; CDR3nt: TGCAGCGTTGAGGCCAGGGTTTCGATCACTGAAGCTTTCTTT
abundance: .; d_gene: TRBD1; v_gene: TRBV5-1; j_gene: TRBJ1-5; CDR3aa: CASSWGTGVEDQPQHF; CDR3nt: TGCGCCAGCAGCTGGGGGACAGGGGTGGAAGATCAGCCCCAGCATTTT
abundance: .; d_gene: TRBD1; v_gene: TRBV2; j_gene: TRBJ1-5; CDR3aa: CASSEGDRGVQPQHF; CDR3nt: TGTGCCAGCAGTGAAGGGGACAGGGGGGTTCAGCCCCAGCATTTT
abundance: once; d_gene: .; v_gene: TRBV28; j_gene: TRBJ2-1; CDR3aa: CASSLSGVSYNEQFF; CDR3nt: TGTGCCAGCAGTTTAAGTGGGGTCTCCTACAATGAGCAGTTCTTC
abundance: .; d_gene: .; v_gene: TRBV14; j_gene: TRBJ2-7; CDR3aa: CASSQVRSSYEQYF; CDR3nt: TGTGCCAGCAGCCAAGTCAGGAGTTCCTACGAGCAGTACTTC
abundance: .; d_gene: TRBD2; v_gene: TRBV5-4; j_gene: TRBJ2-3; CDR3aa: CASSFQAGASDTQYF; CDR3nt: TGTGCCAGCAGCTTTCAAGCGGGAGCTTCAGATACGCAGTATTTT
abundance: .; d_gene: TRBD2; v_gene: TRBV19; j_gene: TRBJ2-3; CDR3aa: CASSKTSGRIVTDTQYF; CDR3nt: TGTGCCAGTAGTAAGACTAGCGGGAGGATTGTAACAGATACGCAGTATTTT
abundance: .; d_gene: .; v_gene: TRBV6-5; j_gene: TRBJ2-7; CDR3aa: CASSATRTVTYEQYF; CDR3nt: TGTGCCAGCAGTGCGACCCGGACAGTAACCTACGAGCAGTACTTC
abundance: .; d_gene: .; v_gene: TRBV5-4; j_gene: TRBJ1-1; CDR3aa: CASSLSPAPEAFF; CDR3nt: TGTGCCAGCAGCTTGTCGCCGGCACCTGAAGCTTTCTTT
abundance: .; d_gene: .; v_gene: TRBV7-3; j_gene: TRBJ2-1; CDR3aa: CASSSPPGHLENEQFF; CDR3nt: TGTGCCAGCAGCTCCCCCCCAGGGCATTTAGAAAATGAGCAGTTCTTC
abundance: .; d_gene: .; v_gene: TRBV7-2; j_gene: TRBJ2-7; CDR3aa: CASTPVTGSYEQYF; CDR3nt: TGTGCCAGCACCCCCGTCACGGGGTCCTACGAGCAGTACTTC
abundance: once; d_gene: TRBD2; v_gene: TRBV7-6; j_gene: TRBJ2-3; CDR3aa: CASSLHPPSGRDTQYF; CDR3nt: TGTGCCAGCAGCTTACACCCGCCTAGCGGGAGAGATACGCAGTATTTT